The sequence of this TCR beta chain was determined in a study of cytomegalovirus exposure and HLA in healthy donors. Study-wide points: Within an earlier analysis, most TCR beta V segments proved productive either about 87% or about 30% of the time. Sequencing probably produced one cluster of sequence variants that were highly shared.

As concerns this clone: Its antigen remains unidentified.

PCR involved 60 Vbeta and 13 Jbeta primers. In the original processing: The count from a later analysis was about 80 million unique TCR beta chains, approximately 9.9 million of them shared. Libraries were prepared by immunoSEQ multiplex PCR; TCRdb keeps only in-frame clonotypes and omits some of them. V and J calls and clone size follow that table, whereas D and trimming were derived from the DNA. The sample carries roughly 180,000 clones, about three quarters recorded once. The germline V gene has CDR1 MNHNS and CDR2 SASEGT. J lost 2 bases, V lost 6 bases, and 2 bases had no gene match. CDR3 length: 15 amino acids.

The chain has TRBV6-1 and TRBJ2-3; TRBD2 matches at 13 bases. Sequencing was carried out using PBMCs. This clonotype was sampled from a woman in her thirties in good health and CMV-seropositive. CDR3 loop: CASSGTSGITDTQYF. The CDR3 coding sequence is TGTGCCAGCAGCGGGACTAGCGGGATCACAGATACGCAGTATTTT.